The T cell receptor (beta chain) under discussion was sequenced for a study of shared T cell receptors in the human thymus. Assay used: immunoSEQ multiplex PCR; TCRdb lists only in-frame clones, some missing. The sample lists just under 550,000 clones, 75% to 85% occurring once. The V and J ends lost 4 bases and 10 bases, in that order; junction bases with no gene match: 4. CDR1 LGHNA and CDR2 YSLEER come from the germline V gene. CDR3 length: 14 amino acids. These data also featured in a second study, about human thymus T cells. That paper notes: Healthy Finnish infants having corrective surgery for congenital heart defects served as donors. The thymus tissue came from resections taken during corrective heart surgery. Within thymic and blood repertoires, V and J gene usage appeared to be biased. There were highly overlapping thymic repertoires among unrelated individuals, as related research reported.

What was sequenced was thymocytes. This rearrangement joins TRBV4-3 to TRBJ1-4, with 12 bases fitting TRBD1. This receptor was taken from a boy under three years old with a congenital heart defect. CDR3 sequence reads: CASSRDRGRLKLFF. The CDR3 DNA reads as TGCGCCAGCAGCCGGGACAGGGGGCGCCTAAAACTGTTTTTT.